These 28 T cell receptor beta chains originate from one sample sequenced in a study of T cell changes during pregnancy in multiple sclerosis. Using immunoSEQ multiplex PCR, the repertoire was profiled, and TCRdb retains in-frame clones only, with some absent. The table records around 96,000 clones, 94% of them present only once. Material: peripheral blood, obtained after pregnancy. These receptors were collected from a female donor in good health, enrolled as a control in a pregnancy study.

This CDR3 is CASSEGRGNQPQHF. The CDR3 nucleotides read TGTGCCAGCAGTGAAGGAAGAGGGAATCAGCCCCAGCATTTT. The rearrangement joins TRBV6-1 to TRBJ1-5; D is uncertain. Per the germline V gene, CDR1 is MNHNS and CDR2 is SASEGT. V was cut by 1 base and J by 4 bases, with 8 bases left in between. The CDR3 sequence is 14 residues long.

The chain couples TRBV4-1 to TRBJ2-7, with TRBD2 matching over 8 bases. V shed 3 bases and J 6 bases; nucleotides not matched to a gene: 10. Germline lookup yields CDR1 MGHRA and CDR2 YSYEKL. The CDR3 is 15 residues long. The CDR3 loop reads CASSQGGSGIGEQYF. The CDR3 DNA reads TGCGCCAGCAGCCAGGGTGGTAGCGGGATAGGCGAGCAGTACTTC.

This clone was seen a few times. The chain recombines TRBV10-3 with TRBJ2-1; D may be TRBD1 (5 bases). The CDR3 spans 15 residues. Trimming took off 2 bases at V and 1 base at J, with 9 bases between the two ends. CDR1 and CDR2 from the germline V gene are ENHRY and SYGVKD. The CDR3 DNA reads TGTGCCATCAGTGAGGGGGCTAGATCCTACAATGAGCAGTTCTTC. This translates into CAISEGARSYNEQFF.

The rearrangement links TRBV30 to TRBJ2-3; 11 bases line up with TRBD1. Per germline, CDR1 GTSNPN and CDR2 SVGIG (reference sequence). Trimming cost V 3 bases and J 3 bases; bases outside gene matches: 11. The length of the CDR3 is 17 residues. The CDR3 region is CAWRCTPGTGGTDTQYF. CDR3 in DNA: TGTGCCTGGAGGTGCACCCCCGGGACAGGGGGTACAGATACGCAGTATTTT. Supplemented by reference TRBV30 and TRBJ2-3, the full variable domain reads SQTIHQWPATLVQPVGSPLSLECTVEGTSNPNLYWYRQAAGRGLQLLFYSVGIGQISSEVPQNLSASRPQDRQFILSSKKLLLSDSGFYLCAWRCTPGTGGTDTQYFGPGTRLTVL.

This sequence joins TRBV5-6 and TRBJ2-7, with D perhaps TRBD1 (6 bases). V lost 5 bases and J lost 4, with 10 bases in between. The CDR3 has 12 amino acids. Germline CDR1 and CDR2: SGHDT and YYEEEE. The CDR3 DNA reads as TGTGCCAGCAGTTTCGACAGGTACGAGCAGTACTTC. Translating gives CASSFDRYEQYF.

The J gene is TRBJ2-1, the V gene TRBV7-9, with 14 bases aligning to TRBD2. The V gene end was trimmed by 1 base and the J gene end by 8 bases; junction bases not matched to a gene: 7. The germline gives CDR1 SEHNR, CDR2 FQNEAQ (reference sequence). The CDR3 contains 17 residues. For the CDR3, the DNA is TGTGCCAGCAGCTTAGATGGGACTAGCGGGAGATGGGATGAGCAGTTCTTC. Residues: CASSLDGTSGRWDEQFF.

This rearrangement joins TRBV5-1 to TRBJ1-4, with 9 bases aligning to TRBD1. Trimming at V came to 5 bases and at J to 8 bases, leaving 7 bases not matched to a gene. The CDR3 is made up of 14 amino acids. Germline V gene data show CDR1 as SGHRS and CDR2 as YFSETQ. CDR3 in amino acids: CASRPGTGFEKLFF. CDR3 nucleotides: TGCGCCAGCAGGCCTGGGACAGGGTTCGAAAAACTGTTTTTT.

V and J are TRBV7-9 and TRBJ2-1; 12 nucleotides line up with TRBD2. After removal of 4 bases from V and 10 bases from J, the junction contained 11 bases not matched to a gene. CDR3 size: 16 residues. Germline loops: CDR1 SEHNR, CDR2 FQNEAQ (reference sequence). CDR3 sequence (DNA): TGTGCCAGCAGCTCCAGACTAGCGGGAGATAACAGCGAGCAGTTCTTC. Its translation: CASSSRLAGDNSEQFF.

V gene TRBV4-2 combines with J gene TRBJ2-5, with TRBD2 matching over 12 bases. This CDR3 region has 17 residues. With V trimmed by 4 bases and J by 2 bases, 8 bases remained unmatched. Looked up from germline, CDR1 is LGHNA and CDR2 is YNFKEQ. The CDR3: CASSRSLTSGSQETQYF. The CDR3 DNA is TGTGCCAGCAGCCGGAGCCTGACTAGCGGGAGTCAAGAGACCCAGTACTTC.

The chain links TRBV5-8 to TRBJ2-4; 8 bases map to TRBD2. Per germline, CDR1 SGHTS and CDR2 YDEGEE. Trimming at V came to 1 base and at J to 7 bases, leaving 1 base not matched to a gene. This CDR3 has 13 amino acids. The CDR3 sequence is CASSLKRGNIQYF. For the CDR3, the DNA is TGTGCCAGCAGCTTGAAGCGGGGGAACATTCAGTACTTC.

The chain uses TRBV19 and TRBJ2-7; a weak D match, TRBD2 (6 bases). V lost 6 bases and J 2 bases, leaving 14 bases between the germline ends. Germline loops: CDR1 LNHDA, CDR2 SQIVND (reference sequence). CDR3 length equals 14 residues. This chain's CDR3 is CASSLGDLPYEQYF. As DNA, the CDR3 is TGTGCCAGTAGCCTGGGGGACTTGCCCTACGAGCAGTACTTC.

This chain joins TRBV5-1 and TRBJ2-7; D might be TRBD2 (5 bases). This CDR3 is 15 amino acids long. Germline CDR1 and CDR2: SGHRS and YFSETQ. With 0 bases removed from V and 5 bases from J, the gap between germline ends came to 15 bases. The CDR3 sequence: CASSLAAARVHEQYF. As DNA, the CDR3 is TGCGCCAGCAGCTTGGCCGCGGCGAGGGTCCACGAGCAGTACTTC.

The rearrangement joins TRBV27 to TRBJ2-4, with D perhaps TRBD2 (5 bases). The CDR3 consists of 16 residues. Germline CDR1 MNHEY, CDR2 SMNVEV (reference sequence). Trimming took 3 bases from V and 0 from J, leaving 12 bases between them. The CDR3 here is CASSFKGGLAKNIQYF. In DNA, the CDR3 is TGTGCCAGCAGTTTCAAGGGTGGACTAGCCAAAAACATTCAGTACTTC.

The V gene is TRBV5-1, the J gene TRBJ2-3; 7 bases agree with TRBD2. This CDR3 has 17 residues. J lost 2 bases, V lost 2 bases, and 11 bases had no gene match. From germline, CDR1 is SGHRS and CDR2 YFSETQ. The CDR3, as DNA: TGCGCCAGCAGCTTACAACCACGGGACTACCACACAGATACGCAGTATTTT. Translating gives CASSLQPRDYHTDTQYF.

V is TRBV2 and J is TRBJ2-5, with 9 bases identical to TRBD1. The CDR3 is 16 amino acids. Germline trimming cut 3 bases from V and 1 base from J; bases unmatched to any gene: 6. Germline CDR1 SNHLY, CDR2 FYNNEI. CDR3 sequence: CASSDTDRGPQETQYF. Written as DNA, the CDR3 is TGTGCCAGCAGTGATACGGACAGGGGACCCCAAGAGACCCAGTACTTC. Complete variable domain (other parts from reference TRBV2 and TRBJ2-5): EPEVTQTPSHQVTQMGQEVILRCVPISNHLYFYWYRQILGQKVEFLVSFYNNEISEKSEIFDDQFSVERPDGSNFTLKIRSTKLEDSAMYFCASSDTDRGPQETQYFGPGTRLLVL.

The chain recombines TRBV11-2 with TRBJ2-5, with a weak D call TRBD2 (6 bases). V lost 0 bases, J lost 5 bases, and 16 bases lay in between. Germline V lookup: CDR1 SGHAT, CDR2 FQNNGV. The CDR3 is 16 amino acids. Written as DNA, the CDR3 is TGTGCCAGCAGCTTAGAGGGGGGAACATGGGTGGAGACCCAGTACTTC. This codes for CASSLEGGTWVETQYF. Looking up the rest from reference TRBV11-2 and TRBJ2-5 gives the full variable domain: EAGVAQSPRYKIIEKRQSVAFWCNPISGHATLYWYQQILGQGPKLLIQFQNNGVVDDSQLPKDRFSAERLKGVDSTLKIQPAKLEDSAVYLCASSLEGGTWVETQYFGPGTRLLVL.

V is TRBV5-1 and J is TRBJ2-1; 7 bases line up with TRBD2. Trimming at V came to 4 bases and at J to 0 bases, leaving 4 bases not matched to a gene. The length of the CDR3 is 15 residues. The germline V gene encodes CDR1 SGHRS and CDR2 YFSETQ. The CDR3 region is CASSPVAGSYNEQFF. The CDR3 DNA follows: TGCGCCAGCAGCCCCGTAGCGGGCTCCTACAATGAGCAGTTCTTC.

V is TRBV7-9 and J is TRBJ2-3; tentative D call: TRBD1 (6 bases). The V gene's germline CDR1 is SEHNR and CDR2 FQNEAQ (reference sequence). The CDR3 totals 11 residues. V lost 8 bases and J lost 4, with 7 bases in between. The CDR3 DNA is TGTGCCAGCGAGGGGGCAGATACGCAGTATTTT. It codes for CASEGADTQYF.

The chain has TRBV4-2 and TRBJ1-2, with D unresolved. The CDR3 contains 13 residues. Trimming cost V 2 bases and J 8 bases, with 12 bases left between them. Looked up from germline, CDR1 is LGHNA and CDR2 is YNFKEQ. Written as DNA, the CDR3 is TGTGCCAGCAGCCAAAGAGGTTTCGGCGGCTACACCTTC. This gives the protein CASSQRGFGGYTF.

The chain joins TRBV5-1 to TRBJ2-3; 9 bases are a match to TRBD2. This CDR3 is built from 19 residues. Trimming removed 1 base from V and 0 bases from J; junction bases left unmatched: 12. Germline V gives CDR1 SGHRS, CDR2 YFSETQ. This CDR3 reads CASSLLGLAPHSSTDTQYF. As DNA, the CDR3 is TGCGCCAGCAGCTTGTTAGGACTAGCGCCTCATTCTAGCACAGATACGCAGTATTTT. The entire variable domain, with the rest obtained from reference TRBV5-1 and TRBJ2-3, is as follows: KAGVTQTPRYLIKTRGQQVTLSCSPISGHRSVSWYQQTPGQGLQFLFEYFSETQRNKGNFPGRFSGRQFSNSRSEMNVSTLELGDSALYLCASSLLGLAPHSSTDTQYFGPGTRLTVL.

The chain is built from TRBV5-4 and TRBJ2-7; 12 bases are shared with TRBD2. Germline lookup yields CDR1 SGHNT and CDR2 YYREEE (reference sequence). The CDR3 loop spans 15 amino acids. The V and J ends lost 4 bases and 2 bases, in that order; junction bases with no gene match: 4. CDR3: CASSQGTSGPYEQYF. The CDR3 DNA reads TGTGCCAGCAGCCAAGGGACTAGCGGGCCCTACGAGCAGTACTTC.

The chain uses TRBV7-2 and TRBJ2-7, with D perhaps matching TRBD2 (6 bases). Trimming left V 3 bases short and J 1 base short, with 10 bases between. Per the germline V gene, CDR1 is SGHTA and CDR2 is FQGNSA. The CDR3 consists of 14 residues. The CDR3 spells CASSLDRGSYEQYF. CDR3 in DNA: TGTGCCAGCAGCTTGGACCGGGGGTCCTACGAGCAGTACTTC.

This chain links TRBV5-6 with TRBJ2-5; 7 bases align to TRBD1. Germline CDR1 and CDR2: SGHDT and YYEEEE. V lost 0 bases and J lost 1; bases outside the gene matches: 6. The CDR3 covers 16 residues. CDR3 nucleotides: TGTGCCAGCAGCTTGGAAGGACAGGCGCCCCAAGAGACCCAGTACTTC. Residues: CASSLEGQAPQETQYF.

V and J are TRBV30 and TRBJ2-7; 11 positions agree with TRBD2. With 3 bases clipped from V and 4 bases from J, the junction kept 5 bases outside the gene matches. This CDR3 spans 14 amino acids. CDR1 and CDR2 (germline): GTSNPN, SVGIG (reference sequence). CDR3 sequence: CAWRGTSGLYEQYF. CDR3 bases: TGTGCCTGGAGGGGGACTAGCGGATTATACGAGCAGTACTTC.

The chain uses TRBV6-1 and TRBJ1-2, with a tentative D call TRBD1 (6 bases). Trimming removed 7 bases from V and 0 bases from J, with 15 bases in between. This CDR3 comprises 15 residues. Looked up from germline, CDR1 is MNHNS and CDR2 is SASEGT. The CDR3, as DNA: TGTGCCAGCATCAGCCGGACAGCGTCTAACTATGGCTACACCTTC. Protein product: CASISRTASNYGYTF.

The chain links TRBV27 to TRBJ2-1; tentatively, D is TRBD2 (6 bases). Germline values: CDR1 MNHEY, CDR2 SMNVEV (reference sequence). There are 16 residues in the CDR3. V lost 4 bases to trimming and J lost 8 bases, with 21 bases between them. CDR3 sequence (DNA): TGTGCCAGCAGTTACATCGCGGGACCCATAGGGGATGAGCAGTTCTTC. Its translation: CASSYIAGPIGDEQFF.

This clone was detected only once. V and J are TRBV4-1 and TRBJ2-3; 10 positions match TRBD2. V shed 1 base and J 6 bases; nucleotides not matched to a gene: 7. Germline values: CDR1 MGHRA, CDR2 YSYEKL. This CDR3 region has 16 residues. The CDR3 coding sequence is TGCGCCAGCAGCCAAGGGGCTAGCGGGAGATATGATACGCAGTATTTT. It translates to CASSQGASGRYDTQYF.

The chain combines TRBV27 with TRBJ1-2; TRBD1 agrees at 7 bases. The trim removed 2 bases at V and 7 bases at J, leaving 4 bases unmatched. The CDR3 has 13 amino acids. Germline V gene lookup returns CDR1 MNHEY and CDR2 SMNVEV (reference sequence). CDR3 nucleotides: TGTGCCAGCAGTTTAGGCCGGGACAGTGGCTACACCTTC. It codes for CASSLGRDSGYTF.